These T cell receptor beta chains were read from a single sample in a study of blood T cell repertoires in COVID-19. This table comes from immunoSEQ multiplex PCR, and its TCRdb copy is limited to in-frame clones, with some not included. The sample consists of roughly 250,000 clones, around nine tenths of them appearing once. The specimen was peripheral blood. The source of these receptors is a man aged 30-40 years with acute or convalescent COVID-19. The CDR3 runs from the conserved cysteine through the conserved F or W. The D gene is left open where the match is weak. Rows may omit the clone size; those that give it use once, few, many or a size class.

TRBJ2-3	TRBV6-5	TRBD2	.	TGTGCCAGCAGGAGGACTAGCATAGGCACAGATACGCAGTATTTT	CASRRTSIGTDTQYF
TRBJ1-3	TRBV30	.	.	TGTGCCTGGAGTCCTGTCGGAAACACCATATATTTT	CAWSPVGNTIYF
TRBJ2-7	TRBV6-5	TRBD1	few	TGTGCCAGCCGGACAGGGCGCCGCGGCACCTACGAGCAGTACTTC	CASRTGRRGTYEQYF
TRBJ1-6	TRBV12-1	.	.	TGTGCCAGCAGCTTTAGGGGGACGGGGGGCTATTCACCCCTCCACTTT	CASSFRGTGGYSPLHF
TRBJ2-5	TRBV27	.	.	TGTGCCAGCAGTTCCTCCTCGCGGAGGGGAAAAGAGACCCAGTACTTC	CASSSSSRRGKETQYF
TRBJ1-2	TRBV7-2	.	.	TGTGCCAGCACCCAAAGGTCGGGGAACTATGGCTACACCTTC	CASTQRSGNYGYTF
TRBJ1-6	TRBV28	.	.	TGTGCCAGCAGTTTCCAGGACAGATCACCCCTCCACTTT	CASSFQDRSPLHF
TRBJ2-1	TRBV5-6	.	.	TGTGCCAGCAGCTTGCGGGCTCTAGCGATCTCCTACAATGAGCAGTTCTTC	CASSLRALAISYNEQFF
TRBJ2-7	TRBV20-1	.	.	TGCAGTGCTAGTGGTCTAAAGGAGACCTACGAGCAGTACTTC	CSASGLKETYEQYF
TRBJ1-5	TRBV6-1	.	.	TGTGCCAGCAGTGAAGCAAGAGGGGGTGGTCAGCCCCAGCATTTT	CASSEARGGGQPQHF
TRBJ1-6	TRBV2	.	.	TGTGCCAGCAGTGGCCCAGGGTTTCGGTCACCCCTCCACTTT	CASSGPGFRSPLHF